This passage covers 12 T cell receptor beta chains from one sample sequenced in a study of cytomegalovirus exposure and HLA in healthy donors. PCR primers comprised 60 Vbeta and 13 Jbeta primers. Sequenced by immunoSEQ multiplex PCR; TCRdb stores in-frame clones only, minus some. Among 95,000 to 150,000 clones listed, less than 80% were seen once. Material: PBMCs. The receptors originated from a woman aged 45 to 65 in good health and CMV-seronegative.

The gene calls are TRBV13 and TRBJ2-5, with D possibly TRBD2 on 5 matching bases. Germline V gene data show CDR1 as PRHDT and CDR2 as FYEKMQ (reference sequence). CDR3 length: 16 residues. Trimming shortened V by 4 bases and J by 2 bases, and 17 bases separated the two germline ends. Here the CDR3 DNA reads TGTGCCAGCAGCTCCCCTTTCGGAGCGGCACAAGAGACCCAGTACTTC. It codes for CASSSPFGAAQETQYF.

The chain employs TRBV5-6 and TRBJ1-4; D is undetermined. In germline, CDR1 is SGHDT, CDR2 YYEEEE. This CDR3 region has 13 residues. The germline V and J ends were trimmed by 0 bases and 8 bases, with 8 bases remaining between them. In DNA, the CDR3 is TGTGCCAGCAGCTTGGGGGAGAGAGAAAAACTGTTTTTT. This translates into CASSLGEREKLFF.

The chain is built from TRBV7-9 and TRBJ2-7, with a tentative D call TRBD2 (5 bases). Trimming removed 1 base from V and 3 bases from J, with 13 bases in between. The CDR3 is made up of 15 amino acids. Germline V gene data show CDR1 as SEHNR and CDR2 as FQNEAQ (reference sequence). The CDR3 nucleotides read TGTGCCAGCAGCTTAGAGTCTAGCACACTCTACGAGCAGTACTTC. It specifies CASSLESSTLYEQYF.

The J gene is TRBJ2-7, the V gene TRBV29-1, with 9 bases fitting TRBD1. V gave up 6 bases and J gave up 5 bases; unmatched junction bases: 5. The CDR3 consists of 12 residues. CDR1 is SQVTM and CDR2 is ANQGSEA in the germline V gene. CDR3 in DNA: TGCAGCGTACACCGGGACAGGGACGAGCAGTACTTC. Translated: CSVHRDRDEQYF.

The CDR3 loop reads CASSIPGAATYNEQFF. The CDR3 coding sequence is TGTGCCAGTAGTATACCAGGGGCTGCCACCTACAATGAGCAGTTCTTC. The V call is TRBV19, the J call TRBJ2-1; perhaps TRBD1 as D (6 bases). V lost 2 bases to trimming and J lost 2 bases, with 13 bases between them. Germline V lookup: CDR1 LNHDA, CDR2 SQIVND (reference sequence). The CDR3 totals 16 residues. The full variable domain, rest sourced from reference TRBV19 and TRBJ2-1, is DGGITQSPKYLFRKEGQNVTLSCEQNLNHDAMYWYRQDPGQGLRLIYYSQIVNDFQKGDIAEGYSVSREKKESFPLTVTSAQKNPTAFYLCASSIPGAATYNEQFFGPGTRLTVL.

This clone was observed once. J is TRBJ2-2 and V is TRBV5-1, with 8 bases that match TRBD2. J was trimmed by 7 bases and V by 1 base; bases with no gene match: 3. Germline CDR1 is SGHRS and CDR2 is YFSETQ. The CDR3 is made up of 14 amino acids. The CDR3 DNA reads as TGCGCCAGCAGCTTGTCGCGGGAGGTCGGGGAGCTGTTTTTT. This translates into CASSLSREVGELFF.

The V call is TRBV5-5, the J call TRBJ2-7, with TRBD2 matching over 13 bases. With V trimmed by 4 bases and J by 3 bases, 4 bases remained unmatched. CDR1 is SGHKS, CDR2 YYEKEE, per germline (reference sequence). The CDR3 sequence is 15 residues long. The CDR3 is CASSVGLAGHYEQYF. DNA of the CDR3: TGTGCCAGCAGCGTGGGACTAGCGGGGCACTACGAGCAGTACTTC.

The DNA of the CDR3 is TGTGCCAGCAGTCCCACTGCGGGAGTCTACAATGAGCAGTTCTTC. It translates to CASSPTAGVYNEQFF. The chain carries TRBV28 and TRBJ2-1, with 7 nucleotides matching TRBD2. Unmatched junction bases numbered 7, after V lost 5 bases and J lost 3 bases. Germline values: CDR1 MDHEN, CDR2 SYDVKM. The CDR3 has 15 residues.

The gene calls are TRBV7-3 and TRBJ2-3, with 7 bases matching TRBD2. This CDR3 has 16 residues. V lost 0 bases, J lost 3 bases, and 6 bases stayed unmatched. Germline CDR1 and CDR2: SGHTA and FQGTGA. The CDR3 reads CASSLTGGEGTDTQYF. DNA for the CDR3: TGTGCCAGCAGCTTAACGGGAGGGGAGGGAACAGATACGCAGTATTTT.

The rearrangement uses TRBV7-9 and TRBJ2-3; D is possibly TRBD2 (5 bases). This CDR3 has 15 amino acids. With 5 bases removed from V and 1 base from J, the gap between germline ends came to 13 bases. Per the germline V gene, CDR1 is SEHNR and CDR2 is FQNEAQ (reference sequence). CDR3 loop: CASSHSDRRTDTQYF. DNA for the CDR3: TGTGCCAGCAGCCATAGCGACCGTCGCACAGATACGCAGTATTTT.

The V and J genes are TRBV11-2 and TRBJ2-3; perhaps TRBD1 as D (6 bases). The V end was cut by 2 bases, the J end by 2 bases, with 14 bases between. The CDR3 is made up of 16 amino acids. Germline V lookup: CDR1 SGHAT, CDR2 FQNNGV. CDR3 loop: CASSLFSGEFTDTQYF. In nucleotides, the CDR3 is TGTGCCAGCAGCTTATTTTCAGGGGAGTTCACAGATACGCAGTATTTT.

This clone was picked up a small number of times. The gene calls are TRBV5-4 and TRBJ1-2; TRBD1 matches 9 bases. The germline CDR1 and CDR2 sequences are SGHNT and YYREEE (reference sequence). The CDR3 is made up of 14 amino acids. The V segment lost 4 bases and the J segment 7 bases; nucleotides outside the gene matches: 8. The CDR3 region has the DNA TGTGCCAGCAGCCCGGGACAGGGATTTGGTGGCTACACCTTC. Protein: CASSPGQGFGGYTF.